Listed below are T cell receptor beta chains from one sample, sequenced in a study of regulatory T cells in long-lasting Graves disease. One entry per CDR3 protein results from TCRdb running MiXCR on the multiplex PCR reads. Seen here are 400,000 to 500,000 distinct CDR3 sequences, approximately 15% observed once, and the top ten hold about 7.6%. These same records also appear under a second study, on T cells in Graves' hyperthyroidism and ophthalmopathy.

The specimen comprised peripheral blood mononuclear cells (PBMCs), sampled at new diagnosis, from a patient treated with antithyroid drugs. The receptors originated from a woman between 40 and 55 years old with Graves disease. CDR3s include the opening cysteine and the closing phenylalanine or tryptophan.

CSVDKGNEQFF TRBJ2-1 TRBV29-1
CASSQDWQGYSPLHF TRBJ1-6 TRBV4-3
CSARLALYEQYF TRBJ2-7 TRBV20-1
CASSPQHFSATNEKLFF TRBJ1-4 TRBV18
CASSQDLWPHNPEAFF TRBJ1-1 TRBV3-1
CASSLEGGGQPQHF TRBJ1-5 TRBV7-2
CASSSGRTVNSPLHF TRBJ1-6 TRBV28
CASSRSGVWTDTQYF TRBJ2-3 TRBV7-2
CASTLTGLVPNNEQFF TRBJ2-1 TRBV11-3
CAWRRRAPENTEAFF TRBJ1-1 TRBV30
CARGLAAPGTQETQYF - TRBV9
CASKPGGATGELFF TRBJ2-2 TRBV5-1
CASRPRGRRLGYTF TRBJ1-2 TRBV12-3/TRBV12-4
CASSGSSGQGQFATDTQYF TRBJ2-3 TRBV6-1
CASSPEGSSYNEQFF TRBJ2-1 TRBV9
CAIKPGQGLLAEAFF TRBJ1-1 TRBV10-3
CASSIGQTFYNEQFF TRBJ2-1 TRBV5-8
CASSPLFGTRESSGNTIYF TRBJ1-3 TRBV12-3/TRBV12-4
CASSRLAGVPNEQFF TRBJ2-1 TRBV28
CASSLVGTVNEKLFF TRBJ1-4 TRBV7-9
CASSGGTNYEQFF TRBJ2-1 TRBV9
CASSRPGTGYNEQFF TRBJ2-1 TRBV5-5
CASSLALTGDYGYTF TRBJ1-2 TRBV5-4
CAISRDRLYNEQFF TRBJ2-1 TRBV10-3
CASSGAGTGGFNEQFF TRBJ2-1 TRBV9
CASSQTGYSYEQYF TRBJ2-7 TRBV3-1
CASSFSHEQYF TRBJ2-7 TRBV28
CASGKGTTNYGYTF TRBJ1-2 TRBV6-1
CASSLGPGLGNEQYF TRBJ2-7 TRBV27
CASSLSVRTEAFF TRBJ1-1 TRBV27
CASSTSSGLGSGANVLTF TRBJ2-6 TRBV9
CASSLGLAGVGYQETQYF TRBJ2-5 TRBV12-3/TRBV12-4
CSVEELGVSGNTIYF TRBJ1-3 TRBV29-1
CASSQAPGRDQSTDTQYF TRBJ2-3 TRBV3-1
CASSRTGSDSYNEQFF TRBJ2-1 TRBV7-2
CASSYVSSGTEAFF TRBJ1-1 TRBV13
CASSWVEPGIQYF TRBJ2-4 TRBV6-2/TRBV6-3
CASSLRGEGSYEQYF TRBJ2-7 TRBV5-5